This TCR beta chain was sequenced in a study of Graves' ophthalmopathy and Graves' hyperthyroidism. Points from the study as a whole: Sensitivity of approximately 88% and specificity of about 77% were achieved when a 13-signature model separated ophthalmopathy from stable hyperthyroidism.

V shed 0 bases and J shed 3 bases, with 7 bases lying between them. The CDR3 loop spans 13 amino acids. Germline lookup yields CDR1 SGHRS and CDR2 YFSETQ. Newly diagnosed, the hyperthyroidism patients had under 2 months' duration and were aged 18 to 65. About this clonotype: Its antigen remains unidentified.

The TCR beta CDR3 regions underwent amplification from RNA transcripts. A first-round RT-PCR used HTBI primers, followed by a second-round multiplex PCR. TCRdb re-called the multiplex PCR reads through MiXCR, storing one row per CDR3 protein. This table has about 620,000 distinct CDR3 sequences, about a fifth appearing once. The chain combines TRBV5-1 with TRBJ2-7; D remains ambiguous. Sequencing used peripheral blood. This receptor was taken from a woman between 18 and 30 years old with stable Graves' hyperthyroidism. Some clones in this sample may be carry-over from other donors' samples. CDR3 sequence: CASSLEQDYEQYF. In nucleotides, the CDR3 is TGCGCCAGCAGCTTGGAGCAGGACTACGAGCAGTACTTC.